This TCR beta chain was retrieved from a study of response to subunit inactivated influenza vaccine. The V end lost 0 bases, the J end lost 6 bases, and 6 bases lay between the germline ends. Germline V CDR1 and CDR2: SNHLY, FYNNEI. The CDR3 covers 14 residues. TCRdb reanalysed the RT-PCR reads using MiXCR and keeps one entry per CDR3 protein. The repertoire has hundreds of thousands of distinct CDR3 sequences, roughly 9.8% of them found once; the top ten carry about an eighth. This clonotype has more than one count but fewer than ten. Its antigen remains unknown. Findings of the study overall: Every seasonal influenza vaccination brings in few new T cells, the authors suggested.

Sample: PBMCs from blood, taken roughly 6 weeks after vaccination. The chain recombines TRBV2 with TRBJ1-6; D is unresolved. This clonotype was sampled from a man aged 45 to 65 who received an inactivated influenza vaccine. CDR3 sequence: CASSEAGPNSPLHF. In nucleotides, the CDR3 is TGTGCCAGCAGTGAAGCAGGGCCTAATTCACCCCTCCACTTT.